This record concerns one T cell receptor beta chain sequence. This receptor's antigen is unknown. The sample belongs to a study of monozygotic twins with inflammatory bowel disease (dated 2019 in TCRdb). Study-wide context: The full study comprised around 28 monozygotic twin pairs: nine German pairs (four IBD-concordant, five IBD-discordant) and 19 IBD-discordant Danish pairs. Each individual had, on average, about 151 000 unique TCRalpha sequences and 181 000 unique TCRbeta sequences available for analysis. Within discordant pairs, disease-associated traits were sought mainly by comparing IBD patients with their genetically identical healthy co-twins.

Looking up the germline V gene yields CDR1 KGHDR and CDR2 SFDVKD. The CDR3 goes from the cysteine to the phenylalanine over 16 residues. No DNA has been recorded. The library was produced with 5' RACE. Each TCR library was prepared from 3,500 to 4,500 ng of total RNA. cDNA was synthesized with SMARTScribe reverse transcriptase in eight separate reactions per sample. During cDNA synthesis, unique molecular identifiers containing a 6-nucleotide sample barcode were introduced by template switching. Two nested PCRs of 16 and 9 cycles amplified the TCRalpha and TCRbeta cDNA, and bead purification followed each PCR. Before amplification, the cDNA was both treated with uracil DNA-glycosylase and purified with the QIAquick PCR purification kit. The second PCR added Illumina TruSeq-compatible adapters along with sample-specific barcodes. Library quality and concentration were checked on TapeStation and Qubit, and libraries were pooled at about 4.9 ng each. Sequencing of pooled libraries was carried out on an Illumina HiSeq2500 single-index Rapid Run using 2 x 100 bp reads and custom sequencing primers. The original pipeline was this. MiGEC version 1.2.6 was used for UMI-based consensus assembly, which corrected PCR and sequencing errors. MiXCR version 2.1.1 was used to carry out V(D)J alignment, clonotype assembly and CDR3 extraction. Normalisation of gene usage, clonotype sharing and MAIT/NKT TCR abundance was achieved by analysing the top 1000, 10 000 and 20 000 clonotypes per sample. Diversity was computed as the inverse Simpson index with the vegan R package after downsampling to 27 000 UMIs. Paired Mann-Whitney U tests were applied to discordant twin pairs, and Benjamini-Hochberg correction was used for multiple testing. TCRdb reprocessed the reads; each CDR3 protein sequence makes one entry, and DNA is unavailable. These V and J calls are TCRdb output, not the study's own analysis. The sample table records under 150,000 distinct CDR3 sequences. The ten top clones hold around 2.5% of the sample.

From each donor, an approximately 2.4 ml peripheral blood sample was collected into PAXgene tubes and kept at -80 degrees C. Total RNA was isolated from whole blood with the PAXgene blood miRNA kit on an automated QIAcube, without T cell sorting. Peripheral blood from monozygotic twin pairs, either concordant or discordant for inflammatory bowel disease, underwent deep TCRalpha and TCRbeta repertoire profiling that used unique molecular barcoding. For every twin pair, smoking habits were documented, and each individual was categorised as a current, former or never smoker. The full study reports these points: Differing immunosuppressive treatments among patients may have added background noise and inter-individual variability to the repertoires. No difference in repertoire similarity was observed between concordant and discordant twins, possibly owing to limited statistical power. No single strong signal or clonotype linked to IBD turned up in the results, so the idea that one exists was not supported. Distinction between different T cell subtypes could not be achieved in the analysis. TCRbeta repertoire diversity, by inverse Simpson index, was decreased in IBD patients compared with their healthy co-twins. Compared with healthy twins, IBD patients shared fewer clonotypes with other individuals, and the difference was most pronounced in patients with signs of disease activity.

Recombination connected TRBV24-1 to TRBJ1-5; TCRdb indicates TRBD1, and absent DNA this call remains unverified. The material sequenced was blood. This receptor was identified in a human donor with ulcerative colitis or Crohn's disease, or a healthy co-twin of an affected twin (not recorded which). CDR3 reads: CATSDAGTGVGQPQHF.